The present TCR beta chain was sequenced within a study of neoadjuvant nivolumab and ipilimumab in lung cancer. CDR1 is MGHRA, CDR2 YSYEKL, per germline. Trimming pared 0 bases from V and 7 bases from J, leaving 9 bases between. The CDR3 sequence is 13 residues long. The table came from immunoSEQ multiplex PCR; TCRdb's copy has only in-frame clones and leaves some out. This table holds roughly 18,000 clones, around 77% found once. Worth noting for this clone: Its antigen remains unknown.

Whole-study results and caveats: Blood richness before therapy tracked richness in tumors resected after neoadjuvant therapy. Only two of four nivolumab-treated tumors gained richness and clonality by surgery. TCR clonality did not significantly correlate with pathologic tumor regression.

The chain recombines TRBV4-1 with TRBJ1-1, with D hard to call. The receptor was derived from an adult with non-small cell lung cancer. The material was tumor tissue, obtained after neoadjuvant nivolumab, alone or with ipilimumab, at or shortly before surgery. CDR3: CASSQDSFREAFF. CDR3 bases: TGCGCCAGCAGCCAAGATTCTTTTCGTGAAGCTTTCTTT.